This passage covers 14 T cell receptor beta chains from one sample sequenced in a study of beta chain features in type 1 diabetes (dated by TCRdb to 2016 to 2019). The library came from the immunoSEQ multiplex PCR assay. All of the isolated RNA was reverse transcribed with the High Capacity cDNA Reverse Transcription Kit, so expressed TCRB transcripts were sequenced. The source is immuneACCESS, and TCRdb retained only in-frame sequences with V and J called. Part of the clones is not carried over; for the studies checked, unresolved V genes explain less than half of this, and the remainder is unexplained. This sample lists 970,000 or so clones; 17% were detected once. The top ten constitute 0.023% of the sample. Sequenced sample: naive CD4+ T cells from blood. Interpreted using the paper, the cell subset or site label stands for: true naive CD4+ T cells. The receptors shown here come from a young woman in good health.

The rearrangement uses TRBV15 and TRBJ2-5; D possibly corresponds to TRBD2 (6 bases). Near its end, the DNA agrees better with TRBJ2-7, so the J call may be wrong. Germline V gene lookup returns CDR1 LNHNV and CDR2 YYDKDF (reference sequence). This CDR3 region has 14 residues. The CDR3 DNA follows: TGTGCCACCAGCACTCATGGGGGGTCCTACGAGCAGTACTTC. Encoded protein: CATSTHGGSYEQYF.

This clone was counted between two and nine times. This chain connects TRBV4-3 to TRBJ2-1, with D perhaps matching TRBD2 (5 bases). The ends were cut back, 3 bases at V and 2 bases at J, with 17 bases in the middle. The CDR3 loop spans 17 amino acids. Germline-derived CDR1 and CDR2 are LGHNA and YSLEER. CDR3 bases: TGCGCCAGCAGCCACGTGGCGAAGAGAGGGACCTACAATGAGCAGTTCTTC. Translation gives CASSHVAKRGTYNEQFF.

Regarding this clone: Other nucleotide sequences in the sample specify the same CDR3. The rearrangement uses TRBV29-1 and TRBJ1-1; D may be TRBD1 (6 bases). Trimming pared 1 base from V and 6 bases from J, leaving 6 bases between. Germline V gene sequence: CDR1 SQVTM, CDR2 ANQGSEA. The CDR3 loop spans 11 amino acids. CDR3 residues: CSVEGTAEAFF. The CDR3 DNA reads TGCAGCGTTGAAGGGACAGCTGAAGCTTTCTTT.

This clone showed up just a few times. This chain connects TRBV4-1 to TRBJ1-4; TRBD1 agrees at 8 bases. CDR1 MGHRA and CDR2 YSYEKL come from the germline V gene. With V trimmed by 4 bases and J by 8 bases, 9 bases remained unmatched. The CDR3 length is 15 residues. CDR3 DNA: TGCGCCAGCAGCCCTCAACAGGGGGTGTGGGAAAAACTGTTTTTT. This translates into CASSPQQGVWEKLFF.

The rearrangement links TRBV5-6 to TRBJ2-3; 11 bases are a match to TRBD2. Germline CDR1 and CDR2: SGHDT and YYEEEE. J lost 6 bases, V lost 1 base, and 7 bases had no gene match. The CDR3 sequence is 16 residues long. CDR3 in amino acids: CASSLTTSGRFDTQYF. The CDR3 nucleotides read TGTGCCAGCAGCTTGACTACTAGCGGGAGATTTGATACGCAGTATTTT.

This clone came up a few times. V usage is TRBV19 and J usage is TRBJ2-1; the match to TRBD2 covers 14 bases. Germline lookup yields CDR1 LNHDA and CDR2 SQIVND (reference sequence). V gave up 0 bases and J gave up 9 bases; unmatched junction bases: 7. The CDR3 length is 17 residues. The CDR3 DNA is TGTGCCAGTAGTATAGATCACGGGACTAGCGGGAGTGGTGAGCAGTTCTTC. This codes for CASSIDHGTSGSGEQFF.

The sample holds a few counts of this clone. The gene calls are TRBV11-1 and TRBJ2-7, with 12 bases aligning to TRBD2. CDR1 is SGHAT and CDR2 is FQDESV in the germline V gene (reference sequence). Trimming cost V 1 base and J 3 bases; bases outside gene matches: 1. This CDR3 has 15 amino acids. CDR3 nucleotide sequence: TGTGCCAGCAGCTTAGGACTAGCGGGAGTCTACGAGCAGTACTTC. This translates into CASSLGLAGVYEQYF.

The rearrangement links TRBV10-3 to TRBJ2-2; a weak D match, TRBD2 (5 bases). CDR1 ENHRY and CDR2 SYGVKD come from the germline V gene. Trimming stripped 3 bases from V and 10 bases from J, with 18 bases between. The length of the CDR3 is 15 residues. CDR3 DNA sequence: TGTGCCATCAGTGACTCCTTTAGCGACCCCGTGGAGCTGTTTTTT. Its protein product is CAISDSFSDPVELFF.

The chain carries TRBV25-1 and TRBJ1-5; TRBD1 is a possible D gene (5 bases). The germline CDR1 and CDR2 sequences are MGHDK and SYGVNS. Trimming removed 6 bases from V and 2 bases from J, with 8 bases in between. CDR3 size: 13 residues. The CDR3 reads CASSRAGNQPQHF. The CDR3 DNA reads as TGTGCCAGCAGCAGGGCGGGCAATCAGCCCCAGCATTTT.

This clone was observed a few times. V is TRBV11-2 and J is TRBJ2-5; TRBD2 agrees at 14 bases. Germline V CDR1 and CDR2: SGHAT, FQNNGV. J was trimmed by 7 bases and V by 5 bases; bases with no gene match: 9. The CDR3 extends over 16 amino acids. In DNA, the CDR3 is TGTGCCAGCAGCCCTTGGACTAGCGGGAGGCGGGGGACCCAGTACTTC. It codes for CASSPWTSGRRGTQYF.

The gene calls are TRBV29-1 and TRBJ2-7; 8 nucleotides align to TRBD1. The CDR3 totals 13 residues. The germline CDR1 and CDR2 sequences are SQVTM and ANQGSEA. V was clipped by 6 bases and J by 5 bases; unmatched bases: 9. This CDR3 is CSVSGQGVDEQYF. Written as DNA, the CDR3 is TGCAGCGTCAGCGGACAGGGTGTCGACGAGCAGTACTTC.

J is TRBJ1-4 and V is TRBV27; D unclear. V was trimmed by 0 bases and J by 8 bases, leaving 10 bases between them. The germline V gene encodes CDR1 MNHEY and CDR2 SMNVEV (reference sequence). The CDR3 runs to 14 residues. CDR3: CASSLSGGREKLFF. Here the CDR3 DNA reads TGTGCCAGCAGTTTATCAGGAGGGCGGGAAAAACTGTTTTTT.

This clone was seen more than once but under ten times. The CDR3 nucleotides are TGTGCCAGCAGTGGCCAGACTAGCGGGCTCCAAGAGACCCAGTACTTC. Encoded protein: CASSGQTSGLQETQYF. The chain carries TRBV6-1 and TRBJ2-5; 10 nucleotides agree with TRBD2. The CDR3 is 16 residues long. In germline, CDR1 is MNHNS, CDR2 SASEGT. After removal of 4 bases from V and 1 base from J, the junction contained 6 bases not matched to a gene.

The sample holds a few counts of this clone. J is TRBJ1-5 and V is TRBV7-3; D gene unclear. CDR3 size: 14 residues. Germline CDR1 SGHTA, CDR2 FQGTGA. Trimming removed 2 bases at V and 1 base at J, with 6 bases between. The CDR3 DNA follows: TGTGCCAGCAGCTTAGGGCTCAGCAATCAGCCCCAGCATTTT. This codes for CASSLGLSNQPQHF.